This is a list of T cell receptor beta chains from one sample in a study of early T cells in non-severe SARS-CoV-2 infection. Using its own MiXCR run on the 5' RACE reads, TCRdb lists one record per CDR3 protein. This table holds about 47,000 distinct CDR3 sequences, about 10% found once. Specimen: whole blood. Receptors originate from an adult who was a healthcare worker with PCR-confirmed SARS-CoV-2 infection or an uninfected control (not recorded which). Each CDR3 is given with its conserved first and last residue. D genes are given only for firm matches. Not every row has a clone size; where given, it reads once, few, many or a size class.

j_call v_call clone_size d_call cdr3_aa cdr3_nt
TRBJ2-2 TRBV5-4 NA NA CASSPPQGRAGELFF TGTGCCAGCAGCCCGCCCCAGGGAAGGGCCGGGGAGCTGTTTTTT
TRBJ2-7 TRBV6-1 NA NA CASSPAFSYEQYF TGTGCCAGCAGTCCAGCCTTCTCCTACGAGCAGTACTTC
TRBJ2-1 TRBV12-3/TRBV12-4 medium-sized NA CASSHQGRGNEQFF TGTGCCAGCAGTCACCAGGGGAGAGGCAATGAGCAGTTCTTC
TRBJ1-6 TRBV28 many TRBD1 CASTPGQGVSSPLHF TGTGCCAGCACCCCGGGACAGGGAGTTAGTTCGCCCCTCCACTTT
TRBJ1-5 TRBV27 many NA CASSSPYSNQPQHF TGTGCCAGCAGTTCCCCGTATAGCAATCAGCCCCAGCATTTT
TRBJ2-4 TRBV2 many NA CASSEIIQYF TGTGCCAGCAGTGAGATAATTCAGTACTTC
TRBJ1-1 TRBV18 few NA CASSPLEGYNTEAFF TGTGCCAGCTCACCATTGGAAGGGTATAACACTGAAGCTTTCTTT
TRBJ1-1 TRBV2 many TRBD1 CASSVPKGQMNTEAFF TGTGCCAGCAGTGTTCCGAAGGGACAGATGAACACTGAAGCTTTCTTT
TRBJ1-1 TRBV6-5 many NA CASSFVSSGGNTEAFF TGTGCCAGCAGTTTCGTCTCTAGCGGGGGGAACACTGAAGCTTTCTTT
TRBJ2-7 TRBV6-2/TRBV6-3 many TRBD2 CASSYSGLAPGSYEQYF TGTGCCAGCAGTTACTCGGGACTAGCGCCCGGAAGCTACGAGCAGTACTTC
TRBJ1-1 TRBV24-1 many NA CATTVLGQLNTEAFF TGTGCCACCACCGTTCTGGGACAATTGAACACTGAAGCTTTCTTT
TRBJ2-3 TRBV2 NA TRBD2 CASSEGRAGEYF TGTGCCAGCTCTGAAGGGAGGGCCGGGGAGTATTTT
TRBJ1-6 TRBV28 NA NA CASRTEGASPLHF TGTGCCAGCAGAACTGAAGGGGCTTCACCCCTCCACTTT
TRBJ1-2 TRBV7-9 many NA CASSSVDGANYGYTF TGTGCCAGCAGCTCAGTCGACGGAGCCAACTATGGCTACACCTTC
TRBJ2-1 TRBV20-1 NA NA CSAPTVGQGSSYNEQFF TGCAGTGCTCCCACCGTCGGGCAGGGCAGCTCCTACAATGAGCAGTTCTTC
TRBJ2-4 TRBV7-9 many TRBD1 CASSLGTGYGLGVQYF TGTGCCAGCAGCTTAGGGACAGGGTACGGCTTGGGGGTTCAGTACTTC
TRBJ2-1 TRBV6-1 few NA CASTGAVRNEQFF TGTGCCAGCACGGGGGCAGTCCGGAATGAGCAGTTCTTC
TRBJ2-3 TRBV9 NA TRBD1 CASSVQGASTDTQYF TGTGCCAGCAGCGTGCAGGGGGCTAGCACAGACACGCAGTATTTT
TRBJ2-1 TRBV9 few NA CASSVVGGSYNEQFF TGTGCCAGCAGCGTAGTGGGGGGCTCCTACAATGAGCAGTTCTTC
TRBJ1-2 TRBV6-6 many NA CASSYPTSYGYTF TGTGCCAGCAGTTACCCGACCAGCTATGGCTACACCTTC
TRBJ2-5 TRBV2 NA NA CASSGLQVPEYQETQYF TGTGCCAGCAGTGGTCTACAGGTACCAGAGTACCAAGAGACCCAGTACTTC
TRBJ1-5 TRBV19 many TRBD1 CASERQGRGSNQPQHF TGTGCCAGTGAGCGACAGGGGCGAGGTAGCAATCAGCCCCAGCATTTT
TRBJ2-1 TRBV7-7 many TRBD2 CASSPGRGIEQFF TGTGCTAGCAGCCCCGGGAGGGGCATTGAGCAGTTCTTC
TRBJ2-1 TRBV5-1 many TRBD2 CASSPLLAGLYNEQFF TGCGCCAGCAGCCCTCTACTAGCGGGGTTATACAATGAGCAGTTCTTC
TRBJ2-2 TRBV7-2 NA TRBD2 CASSPAGGWNTGELFF TGTGCCAGCAGCCCAGCGGGGGGATGGAACACCGGGGAGCTGTTTTTT
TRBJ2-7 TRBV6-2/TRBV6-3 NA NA CASSFQGRGYEQYF TGTGCCAGCAGCTTCCAGGGCCGGGGCTACGAGCAGTACTTC
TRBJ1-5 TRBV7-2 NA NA CASSPKSRNQPQHF TGTGCCAGCAGCCCGAAAAGTCGCAATCAGCCCCAGCATTTT
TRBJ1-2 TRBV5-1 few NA CASSVKGGDYGYTF TGCGCCAGCAGCGTGAAAGGTGGCGACTATGGCTACACCTTC
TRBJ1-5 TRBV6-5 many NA CASRRGRNQPQHF TGTGCCAGCAGAAGGGGCAGAAATCAGCCCCAGCATTTT